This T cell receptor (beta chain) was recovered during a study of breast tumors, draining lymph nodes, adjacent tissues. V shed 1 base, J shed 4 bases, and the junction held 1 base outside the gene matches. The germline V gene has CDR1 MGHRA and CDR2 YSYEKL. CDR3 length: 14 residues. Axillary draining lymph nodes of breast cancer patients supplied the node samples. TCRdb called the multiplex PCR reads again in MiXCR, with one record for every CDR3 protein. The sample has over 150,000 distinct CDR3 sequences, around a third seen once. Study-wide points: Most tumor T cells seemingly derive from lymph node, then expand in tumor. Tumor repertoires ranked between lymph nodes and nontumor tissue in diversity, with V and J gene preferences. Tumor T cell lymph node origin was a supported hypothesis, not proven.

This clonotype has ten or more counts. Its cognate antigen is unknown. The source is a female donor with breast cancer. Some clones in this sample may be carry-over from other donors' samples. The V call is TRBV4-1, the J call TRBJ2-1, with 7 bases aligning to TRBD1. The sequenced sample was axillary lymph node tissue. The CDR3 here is CASSQGQGYNEQFF. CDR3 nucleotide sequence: TGCGCCAGCAGCCAAGGACAGGGATACAATGAGCAGTTCTTC.